This T cell receptor beta chain was captured by sequencing in a study of cytomegalovirus exposure and HLA in healthy donors. Primers for the PCR totalled 60 Vbeta and 13 Jbeta. Method: immunoSEQ multiplex PCR; TCRdb's copy keeps in-frame clones and lacks some. The sample carries roughly 140,000 clones, over 8% recorded once. Nominally healthy donors provided the samples, though records likely missed some immune exposures. Turning to this clone: Other nucleotide sequences from this sample produce the same CDR3.

The germline gives CDR1 MDHEN, CDR2 SYDVKM. Germline trimming cut 5 bases from V and 3 bases from J; bases unmatched to any gene: 2. The length of the CDR3 is 14 residues. The sample was PBMCs. The TCR comes from a male donor in good health and CMV-seronegative. The chain is built from TRBV28 and TRBJ2-7; TRBD2 aligns across 12 bases. CDR3 sequence: CASSLAGGSYEQYF. CDR3 DNA sequence: TGTGCCAGCAGTCTAGCGGGGGGGAGCTACGAGCAGTACTTC.